These 25 T cell receptor beta chains share one sample of origin, sequenced in a study of cytomegalovirus exposure and HLA in healthy donors. 13 Jbeta primers and 60 Vbeta primers were used for the PCR. The method was immunoSEQ multiplex PCR; TCRdb's version includes in-frame clones alone and lacks a portion of them. The sample lists 40,000 to 55,000 clones, 73% occurring once. Input material: PBMCs. Receptor source: a man aged 18 to 35 in good health and CMV-seronegative.

On this clone itself: The junction does not match germline at one end; this may be a read error. The V and J genes are TRBV4-3 and TRBJ2-7; a weak D match, TRBD2 (6 bases). CDR1 is LGHNA, CDR2 YSLEER, per germline. This CDR3 has 11 amino acids. The CDR3 DNA follows: TGCGCCAGCAGCCTTGGCGGGGCCCCGCTCTTC. Its protein product is CASSLGGAPLF.

This chain uses TRBV9 with TRBJ2-7; D is possibly TRBD1 (5 bases). The CDR3 is 15 residues long. CDR1 and CDR2 (germline): SGDLS, YYNGEE. Trimming left V 0 bases short and J 3 bases short, with 13 bases between. CDR3 nucleotide sequence: TGTGCCAGCAGCGTAGAAGACAGCAGCTACTACGAGCAGTACTTC. Its translation is CASSVEDSSYYEQYF.

The genes are TRBV6-5 and TRBJ1-2; 11 bases are a match to TRBD1. The germline CDR1 and CDR2 sequences are MNHEY and SVGAGI. The V and J ends lost 2 bases and 8 bases, in that order; junction bases with no gene match: 7. The CDR3 sequence is 15 residues long. The CDR3 DNA reads TGTGCCAGCAGTTACAGGACAGGGGGCGCGTCAGGCTACACCTTC. The encoded protein is CASSYRTGGASGYTF.

This chain uses TRBV29-1 with TRBJ1-1; D gene uncertain. This CDR3 has 13 amino acids. V was shortened by 0 bases and J by 0 bases, with 5 bases between the two germline ends. Germline values: CDR1 SQVTM, CDR2 ANQGSEA. DNA of the CDR3: TGCAGCGTTGAAGAGGGCATGAACACTGAAGCTTTCTTT. Its translation: CSVEEGMNTEAFF. Together with reference TRBV29-1 and TRBJ1-1, the CDR3 gives the full variable domain: SAVISQKPSRDICQRGTSLTIQCQVDSQVTMMFWYRQQPGQSLTLIATANQGSEATYESGFVIDKFPISRPNLTFSTLTVSNMSPEDSSIYLCSVEEGMNTEAFFGQGTRLTVV.

DNA of the CDR3: TGTGCCAGCAGTCGGGAAACCTACAATGAGCAGTTCTTC. Translated, it gives CASSRETYNEQFF. The J gene is TRBJ2-1, the V gene TRBV6-5, with a tentative D call TRBD2 (5 bases). The ends were cut back, 5 bases at V and 2 bases at J, with 7 bases in the middle. Germline lookup yields CDR1 MNHEY and CDR2 SVGAGI. This CDR3 region has 13 residues.

This clone turned up a few times. This chain uses TRBV4-1 with TRBJ2-7; TRBD1 agrees at 11 bases. The CDR3 is made up of 17 amino acids. The V gene's germline CDR1 is MGHRA and CDR2 YSYEKL. After removal of 0 bases from V and 3 bases from J, the junction contained 7 bases not matched to a gene. DNA for the CDR3: TGCGCCAGCAGCCAAGATCCGGGACAGGGGGTAGGCTACGAGCAGTACTTC. Residues: CASSQDPGQGVGYEQYF.

V and J are TRBV7-8 and TRBJ1-1, with 9 bases matching TRBD1. This CDR3 spans 15 amino acids. CDR1 is SGHVS and CDR2 is FQNEAQ in the germline V gene. V lost 5 bases and J lost 7; bases outside the gene matches: 11. CDR3 sequence: CASSPGTGSSGEAFF. CDR3 bases: TGTGCCAGCAGCCCAGGGACAGGGTCTTCGGGTGAAGCTTTCTTT.

This clone was found a few times. The V and J genes are TRBV28 and TRBJ2-5; 7 bases are a match to TRBD2. This CDR3 spans 13 amino acids. CDR1 is MDHEN and CDR2 is SYDVKM in the germline V gene. After removal of 4 bases from V and 4 bases from J, the junction contained 3 bases not matched to a gene. CDR3 bases: TGTGCCAGCAGTTGGGGGGGTTCAGAGACCCAGTACTTC. Translated, it gives CASSWGGSETQYF.

The CDR3 sequence: CASSYGSGGEGKLFF. The CDR3 DNA reads as TGTGCCAGCAGTTACGGGTCCGGGGGGGAGGGAAAACTGTTTTTT. The V and J genes are TRBV6-5 and TRBJ1-4; D perhaps matches TRBD1 (5 bases). This CDR3 contains 15 residues. Germline loops: CDR1 MNHEY, CDR2 SVGAGI. V lost 2 bases, J lost 10 bases, and 17 bases lay in between.

This chain joins TRBV6-5 and TRBJ2-7; D not certain. Germline CDR1 and CDR2: MNHEY and SVGAGI. V shed 0 bases and J shed 3 bases, with 9 bases lying between them. The CDR3 contains 14 residues. The CDR3 DNA is TGTGCCAGCAGTTACTCGCCCAGGCACTACGAGCAGTACTTC. This sequence encodes CASSYSPRHYEQYF.

This chain joins TRBV13 and TRBJ2-3; the D is unclear. The V gene lost 4 bases and the J gene lost 0 bases, with 5 bases spanning the gap. Looked up from germline, CDR1 is PRHDT and CDR2 is FYEKMQ (reference sequence). This CDR3 spans 13 amino acids. The CDR3 spells CASSSSSTDTQYF. The CDR3 nucleotides read TGTGCCAGCAGCTCCTCTAGCACAGATACGCAGTATTTT.

This chain joins TRBV7-2 and TRBJ1-5, with D tentatively TRBD1 (6 bases). Germline loops: CDR1 SGHTA, CDR2 FQGNSA. The CDR3 covers 15 residues. Trimming took 2 bases from V and 4 from J, leaving 12 bases between them. The CDR3 here is CASSLIGTSNQPQHF. In DNA form, the CDR3 reads TGTGCCAGCAGCTTAATCGGGACATCGAATCAGCCCCAGCATTTT.

On this clone: A read error may produce the germline difference seen at one junction end. V and J are TRBV9 and TRBJ2-5; the D gene is possibly TRBD2 (6 bases). In germline, CDR1 is SGDLS, CDR2 YYNGEE. The CDR3 is 11 amino acids. DNA for the CDR3: TGTGCCAGCAGCGACCCGGGACTCCCGGACTTC. It specifies CASSDPGLPDF.

The chain has TRBV28 and TRBJ2-7; no firm D call. CDR1 and CDR2 from the germline V gene are MDHEN and SYDVKM. The ends were cut back, 6 bases at V and 5 bases at J, with 8 bases in the middle. This CDR3 is 11 amino acids long. CDR3 protein: CASRAPNEQYF. The CDR3 bases are TGTGCCAGCAGGGCTCCCAACGAGCAGTACTTC. The variable domain in full, with the rest retrieved from reference TRBV28 and TRBJ2-7, is DVKVTQSSRYLVKRTGEKVFLECVQDMDHENMFWYRQDPGLGLRLIYFSYDVKMKEKGDIPEGYSVSREKKERFSLILESASTNQTSMYLCASRAPNEQYFGPGTRLTVT.

This clone was counted only a few times. The V call is TRBV25-1, the J call TRBJ1-1; no clear D. Per germline, CDR1 MGHDK and CDR2 SYGVNS. The CDR3 sequence is 11 residues long. The ends were cut back, 5 bases at V and 6 bases at J, with 7 bases in the middle. The CDR3 loop is CASSISSEAFF. In nucleotides, the CDR3 is TGTGCCAGCAGTATTTCCTCTGAAGCTTTCTTT.

The J gene is TRBJ1-1, the V gene TRBV19; 7 nucleotides line up with TRBD1. CDR1 LNHDA and CDR2 SQIVND come from the germline V gene (reference sequence). The ends lost 9 bases at V and 6 bases at J; junction bases unmatched: 10. The CDR3 sequence is 13 residues long. The CDR3, as DNA: TGTGCCAGCAAACGACAGGGCTCCGCTGAAGCTTTCTTT. Protein product: CASKRQGSAEAFF.

J is TRBJ2-1 and V is TRBV5-4; perhaps TRBD2 as D (6 bases). Per the germline V gene, CDR1 is SGHNT and CDR2 is YYREEE (reference sequence). Trimming stripped 3 bases from V and 12 bases from J, with 13 bases between. This CDR3 contains 12 residues. The CDR3 sequence is CASSWGELGQFF. CDR3 sequence (DNA): TGTGCCAGCAGCTGGGGGGAGTTGGGGCAGTTCTTC.

The V call is TRBV28, the J call TRBJ2-2; 9 positions agree with TRBD1. This CDR3 is built from 14 residues. From germline, CDR1 is MDHEN and CDR2 SYDVKM. The trim removed 6 bases at V and 6 bases at J, leaving 5 bases unmatched. The CDR3 coding sequence is TGTGCCAGCAGCAACGGACAGGGGTCCGGGGAGCTGTTTTTT. Its translation is CASSNGQGSGELFF. The whole variable domain, filled in from reference TRBV28 and TRBJ2-2, reads DVKVTQSSRYLVKRTGEKVFLECVQDMDHENMFWYRQDPGLGLRLIYFSYDVKMKEKGDIPEGYSVSREKKERFSLILESASTNQTSMYLCASSNGQGSGELFFGEGSRLTVL.

The V call is TRBV5-6, the J call TRBJ2-1; 7 nucleotides match TRBD2. CDR1 is SGHDT, CDR2 YYEEEE, per germline. J gave up 5 bases and V 1 base, and 6 bases lay outside the gene matches. The CDR3 is made up of 15 amino acids. The CDR3 sequence is CASSLFSSGNNEQFF. The CDR3 DNA follows: TGTGCCAGCAGCTTGTTTTCTAGCGGAAACAATGAGCAGTTCTTC.

The rearrangement joins TRBV29-1 to TRBJ2-1; possible D gene TRBD2, 6 bases. There are 14 residues in the CDR3. With 8 bases removed from V and 9 bases from J, the gap between germline ends came to 23 bases. Germline V gene data show CDR1 as SQVTM and CDR2 as ANQGSEA. In DNA, the CDR3 is TGCAGCCTCACGGGTCCGGGAGTCTCGGGTGAGCAGTTCTTC. This encodes CSLTGPGVSGEQFF.

J is TRBJ2-3 and V is TRBV28; weak D call: TRBD1 (7 bases). With 7 bases removed from V and 6 bases from J, the gap between germline ends came to 20 bases. In germline, CDR1 is MDHEN, CDR2 SYDVKM. The CDR3 length is 15 residues. As DNA, the CDR3 is TGTGCCAGCACCACGTCAGGGGGGAATGAGGATACGCAGTATTTT. This gives the protein CASTTSGGNEDTQYF.

This clone was counted once. This chain connects TRBV20-1 to TRBJ2-7, with TRBD2 as a possible D gene (5 bases). The CDR3 sequence is 11 residues long. Germline assignment: CDR1 DFQATT and CDR2 SNEGSKA (reference sequence). Trimming cost V 4 bases and J 6 bases, with 10 bases left between them. In DNA, the CDR3 is TGCAGTGCTAACGGGGTAGTCGAGCAGTACTTC. Translating it yields CSANGVVEQYF.

V usage is TRBV4-1 and J usage is TRBJ2-1; 9 nucleotides match TRBD2. The CDR3 consists of 16 residues. The ends lost 2 bases at V and 8 bases at J; junction bases unmatched: 10. Germline CDR1 reads MGHRA; CDR2 reads YSYEKL. CDR3 nucleotide sequence: TGCGCCAGCAGCCAAAGACTAGCGGAAAAAGGCGATGAGCAGTTCTTC. Translation gives CASSQRLAEKGDEQFF.

The rearrangement links TRBV5-1 to TRBJ2-2; unclear D gene. Germline V gene data show CDR1 as SGHRS and CDR2 as YFSETQ. V gave up 5 bases and J gave up 6 bases, with 5 bases separating them. The CDR3 consists of 11 residues. The DNA for the CDR3 is TGCGCCAGCAGGGGCGCCGGGGAGCTGTTTTTT. Protein: CASRGAGELFF.

The chain links TRBV2 to TRBJ1-2; D is perhaps TRBD1 (6 bases). Germline V lookup: CDR1 SNHLY, CDR2 FYNNEI. CDR3 length: 14 residues. The V end was cut by 7 bases, the J end by 1 base, with 13 bases between. The CDR3 here is CASKDRFLNYGYTF. CDR3 bases: TGTGCCAGCAAGGACAGATTCCTTAACTATGGCTACACCTTC.